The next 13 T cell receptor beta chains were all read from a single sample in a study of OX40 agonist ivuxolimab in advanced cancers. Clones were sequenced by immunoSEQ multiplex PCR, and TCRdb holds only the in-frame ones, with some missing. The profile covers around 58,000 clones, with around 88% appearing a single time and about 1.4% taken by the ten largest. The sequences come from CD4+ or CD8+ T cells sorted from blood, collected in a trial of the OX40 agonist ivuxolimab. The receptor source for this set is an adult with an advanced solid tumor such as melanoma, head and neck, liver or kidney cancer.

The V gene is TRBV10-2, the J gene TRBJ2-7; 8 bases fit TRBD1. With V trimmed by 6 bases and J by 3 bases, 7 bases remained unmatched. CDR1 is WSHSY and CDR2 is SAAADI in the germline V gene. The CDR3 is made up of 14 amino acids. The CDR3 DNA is TGCGCCAGCAGGGCGGACAGGGTTGGCTACGAGCAGTACTTC. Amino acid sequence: CASRADRVGYEQYF.

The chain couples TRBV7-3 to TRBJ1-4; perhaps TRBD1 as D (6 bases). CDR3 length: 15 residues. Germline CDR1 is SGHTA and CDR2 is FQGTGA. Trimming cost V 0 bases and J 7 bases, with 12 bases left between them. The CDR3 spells CASSLTSDSGEKLFF. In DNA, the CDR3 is TGTGCCAGCAGCTTAACGTCGGACAGCGGTGAAAAACTGTTTTTT.

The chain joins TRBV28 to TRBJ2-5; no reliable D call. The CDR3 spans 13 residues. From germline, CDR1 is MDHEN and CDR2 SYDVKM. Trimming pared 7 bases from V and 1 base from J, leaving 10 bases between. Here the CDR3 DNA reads TGTGCCAGCACTGGCTCCAGCCAAGAGACCCAGTACTTC. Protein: CASTGSSQETQYF.

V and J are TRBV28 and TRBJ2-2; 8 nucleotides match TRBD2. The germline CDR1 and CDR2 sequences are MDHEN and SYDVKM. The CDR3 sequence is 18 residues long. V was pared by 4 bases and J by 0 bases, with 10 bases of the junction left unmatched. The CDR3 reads CASSSPPGGRTNTGELFF. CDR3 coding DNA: TGTGCCAGCAGTTCCCCCCCCGGCGGGAGGACGAACACCGGGGAGCTGTTTTTT.

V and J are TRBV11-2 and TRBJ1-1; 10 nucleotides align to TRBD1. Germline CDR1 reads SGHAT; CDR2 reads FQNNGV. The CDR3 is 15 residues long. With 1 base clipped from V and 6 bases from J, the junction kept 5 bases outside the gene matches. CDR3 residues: CASSLGDRGGAEAFF. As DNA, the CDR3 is TGTGCCAGCAGCTTAGGGGACAGGGGTGGAGCTGAAGCTTTCTTT. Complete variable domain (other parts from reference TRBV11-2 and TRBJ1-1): EAGVAQSPRYKIIEKRQSVAFWCNPISGHATLYWYQQILGQGPKLLIQFQNNGVVDDSQLPKDRFSAERLKGVDSTLKIQPAKLEDSAVYLCASSLGDRGGAEAFFGQGTRLTVV.

This CDR3 is CASSSPALLSYEQYF. CDR3 in DNA: TGTGCCAGCAGTTCTCCGGCGCTGCTGTCCTACGAGCAGTACTTC. V gene TRBV2 combines with J gene TRBJ2-7; no reliable D call. V was pared by 5 bases and J by 1 base, with 15 bases between. Germline-derived CDR1 and CDR2 are SNHLY and FYNNEI. There are 15 residues in the CDR3.

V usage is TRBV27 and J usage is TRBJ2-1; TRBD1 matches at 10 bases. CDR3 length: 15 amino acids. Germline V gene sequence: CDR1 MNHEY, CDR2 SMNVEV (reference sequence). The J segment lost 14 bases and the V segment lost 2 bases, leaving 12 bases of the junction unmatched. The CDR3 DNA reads TGTGCCAGCAGTTTACGGGGGACAGGGGTTGTTAGGGAGTTCTTC. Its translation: CASSLRGTGVVREFF.

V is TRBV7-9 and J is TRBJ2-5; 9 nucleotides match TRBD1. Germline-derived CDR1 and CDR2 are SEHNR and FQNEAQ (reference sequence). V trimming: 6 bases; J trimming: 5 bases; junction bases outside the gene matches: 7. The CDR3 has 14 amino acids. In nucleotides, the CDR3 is TGTGCCAGCAGACATGGACAGGGGTGGGAGACCCAGTACTTC. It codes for CASRHGQGWETQYF.

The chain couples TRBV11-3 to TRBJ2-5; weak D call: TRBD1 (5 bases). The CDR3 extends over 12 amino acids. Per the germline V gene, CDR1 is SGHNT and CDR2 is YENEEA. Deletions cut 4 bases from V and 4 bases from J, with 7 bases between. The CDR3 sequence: CASSSTAETQYF. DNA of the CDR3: TGTGCCAGCAGCTCGACAGCAGAGACCCAGTACTTC.

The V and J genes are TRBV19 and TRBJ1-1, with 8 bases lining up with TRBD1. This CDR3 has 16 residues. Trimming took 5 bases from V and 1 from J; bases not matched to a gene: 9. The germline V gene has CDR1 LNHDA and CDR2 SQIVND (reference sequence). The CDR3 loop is CASSDLTGASNTEAFF. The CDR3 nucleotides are TGTGCCAGTAGTGACTTGACAGGGGCATCGAACACTGAAGCTTTCTTT.

The CDR3 sequence: CASSFGLSYEQYF. The CDR3 DNA reads TGTGCCAGCAGCTTCGGGCTCTCCTACGAGCAGTACTTC. The V call is TRBV5-5, the J call TRBJ2-7; D gene unclear. Germline V gives CDR1 SGHKS, CDR2 YYEKEE (reference sequence). This CDR3 is 13 amino acids long. V dropped 2 bases and J dropped 0 bases, with 6 bases sitting between them.

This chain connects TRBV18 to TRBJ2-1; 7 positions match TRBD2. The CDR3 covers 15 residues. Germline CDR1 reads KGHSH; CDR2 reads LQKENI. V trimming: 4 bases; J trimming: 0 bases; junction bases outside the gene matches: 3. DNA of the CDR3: TGTGCCAGCTCACAAGGCGGGAGCTCCTACAATGAGCAGTTCTTC. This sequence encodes CASSQGGSSYNEQFF.

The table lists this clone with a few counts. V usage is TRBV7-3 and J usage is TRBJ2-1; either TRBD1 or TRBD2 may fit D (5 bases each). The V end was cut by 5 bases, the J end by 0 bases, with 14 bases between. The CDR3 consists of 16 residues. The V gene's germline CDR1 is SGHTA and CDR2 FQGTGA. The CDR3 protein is CASSARGESSYNEQFF. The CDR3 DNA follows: TGTGCCAGCAGCGCCCGAGGGGAGAGCTCCTACAATGAGCAGTTCTTC.